This T cell receptor (beta chain) was identified in a study of Ad26.COV2.S vaccination and SARS-CoV-2 variants. Across the study: Recipients of Ad26.COV2.S got it intramuscularly, once or twice 56 days apart.

Study-level findings and limits: Reportedly, after vaccination the spike-specific CD8+ and CD4+ T cell responses displayed substantial breadth.

On this clone: Its target is not known.

The treatment is: roughly 20 received Ad26.COV2.S at low or high dose, single or two shots; roughly five received placebo; per-sample allocation not given. Following the first vaccine or placebo injection, samples were taken on day 63. Adults aged 18-55 years in Boston included the donor. The protocol was immunoSEQ multiplex PCR, while the TCRdb copy is restricted to in-frame clones and leaves out a portion. The sample lists roughly 700,000 clones, around 92% occurring once. CDR3 size: 17 residues. Germline assignment: CDR1 KGHSH and CDR2 LQKENI. V was pared by 2 bases and J by 0 bases, with 4 bases of the junction left unmatched.

The origin of this receptor is a person between 18 and 60 years old who received the Ad26.COV2.S COVID-19 vaccine or a placebo. The rearrangement joins TRBV18 to TRBJ2-2; 9 nucleotides agree with TRBD1. The source material was peripheral blood, sampled in a trial of Ad26.COV2.S vaccine versus placebo. The CDR3 sequence is CASSPAGTGPNTGELFF. CDR3 nucleotides: TGTGCCAGCTCACCAGCCGGGACAGGGCCGAACACCGGGGAGCTGTTTTTT.